This TCR beta chain is from a study of cytomegalovirus exposure and HLA in healthy donors. Study conclusions and caveats: Cytomegalovirus association was assigned to about 150 TCR beta chains. In vitro checks showed that a few CMV-associated chains really do target CMV antigens.

Assay used: immunoSEQ multiplex PCR; TCRdb lists only in-frame clones, some missing. Of tens of thousands of clones in the sample, 90% to 95% are singletons; the top ten hold 1.5% to 2%. Losses at the gene ends were 3 bases for V and 2 bases for J; bases not matched to a gene: 0. Germline V gives CDR1 SGHAT, CDR2 FQNNGV. There are 14 residues in the CDR3. Notes on this clone: The antigen is undetermined.

The chain combines TRBV11-2 with TRBJ1-4; 7 bases fit TRBD1. Material for sequencing was PBMCs. This TCR was sampled from a woman aged 18-29 years in good health and CMV-seropositive. The CDR3 DNA reads as TGTGCCAGCAGCTTGACAGGGACTAATGAAAAACTGTTTTTT. Residues: CASSLTGTNEKLFF.